Following are 31 T cell receptor beta chains from one sample sequenced in a study of identifying expanded T cells in peripheral blood (dated 2019 in TCRdb). Receptor libraries were prepared by the immunoSEQ multiplex PCR assay. This immuneACCESS table, as held by TCRdb, lists in-frame sequences with V and J called but not all clones. Of the missing ones, under half trace to an unresolved V gene in checked studies; the others have no known cause. Here the sample has 95,000 to 150,000 clones; 84% occur a single time. Roughly 3.3% of the sample lies in the top ten. Source material: blood. These receptors originate from a person between 18 and 69 years old in good health.

V is TRBV5-1 and J is TRBJ2-2, with a possible D match to TRBD2 (6 bases). The CDR3 is 14 amino acids. V lost 4 bases and J 4 bases, leaving 11 bases between the germline ends. Germline assignment: CDR1 SGHRS and CDR2 YFSETQ. The CDR3 is CASSLMGGTGELFF. In DNA, the CDR3 is TGCGCCAGCAGCCTCATGGGGGGCACCGGGGAGCTGTTTTTT.

The chain carries TRBV5-1 and TRBJ1-4, with D possibly TRBD1 on 6 matching bases. Germline loops: CDR1 SGHRS, CDR2 YFSETQ. Trimming left V 6 bases short and J 4 bases short, with 19 bases between. CDR3 size: 16 residues. CDR3 in DNA: TGCGCCAGCAAGGGGGGTTTGGCGGAGGGTAATGAAAAACTGTTTTTT. Translating it yields CASKGGLAEGNEKLFF.

The V and J genes are TRBV7-9 and TRBJ2-2; D uncertain. Germline V gene sequence: CDR1 SEHNR, CDR2 FQNEAQ (reference sequence). This CDR3 comprises 12 residues. Trimming shortened V by 5 bases and J by 7 bases, and 8 bases separated the two germline ends. DNA for the CDR3: TGTGCCAGCAGCCTCACGGACGGGGAGCTGTTTTTT. Translating it yields CASSLTDGELFF.

A single count supports this clone. The CDR3, as DNA: TGTGCCTGGAGCGTGGGGGCCCTTAGCAATCAGCCCCAGCATTTT. Translation: CAWSVGALSNQPQHF. The chain combines TRBV30 with TRBJ1-5, with D possibly TRBD1 on 6 matching bases. The CDR3 has 15 amino acids. The germline CDR1 and CDR2 sequences are GTSNPN and SVGIG (reference sequence). V was pared by 3 bases and J by 0 bases, with 12 bases between. The full variable domain, in which reference TRBV30 and TRBJ1-5 provide the parts outside the CDR3, is SQTIHQWPATLVQPVGSPLSLECTVEGTSNPNLYWYRQAAGRGLQLLFYSVGIGQISSEVPQNLSASRPQDRQFILSSKKLLLSDSGFYLCAWSVGALSNQPQHFGDGTRLSIL.

The rearrangement uses TRBV18 and TRBJ1-1, with D unresolved. This CDR3 has 14 amino acids. Germline V gene sequence: CDR1 KGHSH, CDR2 LQKENI. V lost 5 bases, J lost 2 bases, and 12 bases lay in between. CDR3 protein: CASSRAETNTEAFF. CDR3 nucleotides: TGTGCCAGCTCAAGGGCAGAAACTAACACTGAAGCTTTCTTT.

The rearrangement links TRBV7-2 to TRBJ2-3, with unresolved D. Germline CDR1 is SGHTA and CDR2 is FQGNSA. The CDR3 spans 16 residues. The V gene lost 3 bases and the J gene lost 1 base, with 14 bases spanning the gap. The CDR3 DNA reads TGTGCCAGCAGCTTCCACTCCGGCCTTCGCACAGATACGCAGTATTTT. This codes for CASSFHSGLRTDTQYF.

This chain uses TRBV15 with TRBJ1-2; D not certain. Deletions cut 0 bases from V and 2 bases from J, with 13 bases between. CDR3 length: 16 residues. Germline CDR1 is LNHNV and CDR2 is YYDKDF (reference sequence). The CDR3 here is CATSRDSGRVNYGYTF. In nucleotides, the CDR3 is TGTGCCACCAGCAGAGATTCCGGGAGGGTCAACTATGGCTACACCTTC.

The V and J genes are TRBV7-6 and TRBJ1-2; D remains unclear. Looked up from germline, CDR1 is SGHVS and CDR2 is FNYEAQ. This CDR3 is 18 amino acids long. Trimming removed 0 bases at V and 0 bases at J, with 17 bases between. The CDR3 DNA reads as TGTGCCAGCAGCTTAGCGATGCCCACGAAATACGCTAACTATGGCTACACCTTC. Its protein is CASSLAMPTKYANYGYTF.

V gene TRBV11-2 combines with J gene TRBJ2-2; D unclear. This CDR3 has 15 amino acids. Between the trimmed V and J ends, which lost 3 bases and 0 bases, there was a span of 8 bases. Germline V gives CDR1 SGHAT, CDR2 FQNNGV. The CDR3: CASSFSGTNTGELFF. DNA for the CDR3: TGTGCCAGCAGCTTCTCGGGTACGAACACCGGGGAGCTGTTTTTT.

The rearrangement joins TRBV19 to TRBJ1-5; D is undetermined. Germline V gene sequence: CDR1 LNHDA, CDR2 SQIVND (reference sequence). V was cut by 2 bases and J by 7 bases, with 9 bases left in between. This CDR3 has 13 amino acids. The CDR3 DNA sequence: TGTGCCAGTAGTATATTGGGCGGGCAGCCCCAGCATTTT. Translation gives CASSILGGQPQHF.

The DNA for the CDR3 is TGTGCCAGCAGCTTAGCATTAGGGCAGAAGAATGAAAAACTGTTTTTT. It encodes CASSLALGQKNEKLFF. The J gene is TRBJ1-4, the V gene TRBV7-9; D unclear. The germline V gene encodes CDR1 SEHNR and CDR2 FQNEAQ (reference sequence). The CDR3 contains 16 residues. Trimming removed 0 bases from V and 5 bases from J, with 13 bases in between.

The rearrangement uses TRBV6-5 and TRBJ2-7; TRBD2 agrees at 7 bases. The V gene's germline CDR1 is MNHEY and CDR2 SVGAGI. Unmatched junction bases numbered 6, after V lost 8 bases and J lost 5 bases. The CDR3 has 12 residues. CDR3 residues: CASWGRGNEQYF. CDR3 sequence (DNA): TGTGCCAGCTGGGGGAGGGGCAACGAGCAGTACTTC.

CDR3 DNA sequence: TGCGCCAGCAGCTTGGACGACAAGGGGGGTTCCAGCACAGATACGCAGTATTTT. Protein sequence: CASSLDDKGGSSTDTQYF. This chain links TRBV5-1 with TRBJ2-3; D may be TRBD1 or TRBD2 (6 bases each). Between the trimmed V and J ends, which lost 0 bases and 0 bases, there was a span of 17 bases. Germline CDR1 SGHRS, CDR2 YFSETQ. There are 18 residues in the CDR3. Full variable domain (outside the CDR3, taken from reference TRBV5-1 and TRBJ2-3): KAGVTQTPRYLIKTRGQQVTLSCSPISGHRSVSWYQQTPGQGLQFLFEYFSETQRNKGNFPGRFSGRQFSNSRSEMNVSTLELGDSALYLCASSLDDKGGSSTDTQYFGPGTRLTVL.

J is TRBJ2-7 and V is TRBV18; D is perhaps TRBD1 or TRBD2 (5 bases each). V lost 6 bases and J 7 bases, leaving 16 bases between the germline ends. CDR3 length: 13 amino acids. Germline V gene sequence: CDR1 KGHSH, CDR2 LQKENI. The CDR3: CASSGAGGNEQYF. The CDR3, as DNA: TGTGCCAGCTCGGGAGCTGGGGGAAATGAGCAGTACTTC.

The V and J genes are TRBV9 and TRBJ2-3; D may correspond to TRBD1 or TRBD2 (5 bases each). This CDR3 contains 16 residues. Germline loops: CDR1 SGDLS, CDR2 YYNGEE. Trimming stripped 3 bases from V and 10 bases from J, with 24 bases between. DNA for the CDR3: TGTGCCAGCAGCGCCCTCGGCTCCGACGCGAGAGGGGCGCAGTATTTT. Its protein is CASSALGSDARGAQYF.

CDR3 in amino acids: CASSLDETDALTSYNEQFF. CDR3 DNA sequence: TGTGCCAGCAGCTTAGACGAGACGGATGCTTTAACCTCCTACAATGAGCAGTTCTTC. V is TRBV11-1 and J is TRBJ2-1; D is ambiguous. This CDR3 comprises 19 residues. The V and J ends lost 1 base and 0 bases respectively, with 19 bases between them. Germline CDR1 is SGHAT and CDR2 is FQDESV (reference sequence).

The chain couples TRBV4-3 to TRBJ2-7; D may be TRBD2 (6 bases). Germline CDR1 LGHNA, CDR2 YSLEER. This CDR3 contains 15 residues. V was shortened by 3 bases and J by 1 base, with 13 bases between the two germline ends. The CDR3 DNA sequence: TGCGCCAGCAGCCATTCTGGAGGGCCTTCCTACGAGCAGTACTTC. This sequence encodes CASSHSGGPSYEQYF.

This chain links TRBV7-2 with TRBJ2-5; no firm D call. Trimming stripped 5 bases from V and 5 bases from J, with 12 bases between. This CDR3 region has 13 residues. The germline V gene has CDR1 SGHTA and CDR2 FQGNSA. The CDR3 spells CASSPRVRETQYF. For the CDR3, the DNA is TGTGCCAGCAGCCCCCGGGTGAGGGAGACCCAGTACTTC.

This chain joins TRBV30 and TRBJ2-7; a possible D gene is TRBD2 (5 bases). Looked up from germline, CDR1 is GTSNPN and CDR2 is SVGIG (reference sequence). CDR3 length: 13 amino acids. Trimming took 5 bases from V and 4 from J, leaving 15 bases between them. The CDR3: CAWRGPVGYEQYF. DNA of the CDR3: TGTGCCTGGCGCGGGCCCGTGGGTTACGAGCAGTACTTC. Together with reference TRBV30 and TRBJ2-7, the CDR3 gives the full variable domain: SQTIHQWPATLVQPVGSPLSLECTVEGTSNPNLYWYRQAAGRGLQLLFYSVGIGQISSEVPQNLSASRPQDRQFILSSKKLLLSDSGFYLCAWRGPVGYEQYFGPGTRLTVT.

The chain uses TRBV5-4 and TRBJ1-4; D may be TRBD1 (5 bases). The germline V gene has CDR1 SGHNT and CDR2 YYREEE (reference sequence). The CDR3 covers 15 residues. Trimming took off 2 bases at V and 7 bases at J, with 15 bases between the two ends. The CDR3 DNA reads TGTGCCAGCAGCTTCGCTTTGGGGCGGGGTGAAAAACTGTTTTTT. This gives the protein CASSFALGRGEKLFF.

The rearrangement uses TRBV28 and TRBJ1-2, with 10 bases that match TRBD1. Germline V lookup: CDR1 MDHEN, CDR2 SYDVKM. Losses at the gene ends were 6 bases for V and 1 base for J; bases not matched to a gene: 14. The CDR3 totals 18 residues. The CDR3 bases are TGTGCCAGCAGATATACACCGGGACAGGGGATAGATAACTATGGCTACACCTTC. Its translation is CASRYTPGQGIDNYGYTF.

This sequence joins TRBV11-3 and TRBJ2-1, with D tentatively TRBD1 or TRBD2 (6 bases each). Germline CDR1 is SGHNT and CDR2 is YENEEA. The CDR3 length is 15 residues. V was clipped by 5 bases and J by 8 bases, with 19 bases between them. The CDR3 loop is CASSADRGAADEQFF. The CDR3 DNA sequence: TGTGCCAGCAGCGCGGATAGGGGGGCAGCGGATGAGCAGTTCTTC.

This chain links TRBV5-1 with TRBJ1-6, with D unclear. Trimming removed 0 bases at V and 7 bases at J, with 8 bases between. The germline gives CDR1 SGHRS, CDR2 YFSETQ. This CDR3 region has 14 residues. The CDR3 sequence is CASSLGTVNSPLHF. The CDR3 DNA reads as TGCGCCAGCAGCTTGGGTACAGTAAATTCACCCCTCCACTTT.

The chain recombines TRBV28 with TRBJ1-2, with 7 nucleotides matching TRBD1. The V segment lost 2 bases and the J segment 4 bases; nucleotides outside the gene matches: 10. The germline V gene has CDR1 MDHEN and CDR2 SYDVKM. The CDR3 extends over 16 amino acids. CDR3 region: CASSLVSDRPIYGYTF. CDR3 nucleotide sequence: TGTGCCAGCAGTTTAGTTTCGGACAGGCCGATCTATGGCTACACCTTC.

The chain is built from TRBV10-3 and TRBJ1-1, with a possible D match to TRBD1 (5 bases). Trimming pared 4 bases from V and 5 bases from J, leaving 11 bases between. The CDR3 covers 13 residues. From germline, CDR1 is ENHRY and CDR2 SYGVKD. CDR3 in DNA: TGTGCCATCAGTGGTTCAGGGAAGACTGAAGCTTTCTTT. It translates to CAISGSGKTEAFF.

The rearrangement joins TRBV6-1 to TRBJ1-2, with D uncertain. This CDR3 comprises 11 residues. Germline CDR1 reads MNHNS; CDR2 reads SASEGT. V lost 0 bases and J lost 8, with 4 bases in between. The CDR3 bases are TGTGCCAGCAGTGAAGCCCGGGGCTACACCTTC. It translates to CASSEARGYTF.

This sequence joins TRBV2 and TRBJ1-2, with TRBD1 matching over 7 bases. The V segment lost 7 bases and the J segment 1 base; nucleotides outside the gene matches: 6. The germline CDR1 and CDR2 sequences are SNHLY and FYNNEI. This CDR3 has 14 residues. CDR3 loop: CASTRQGLNYGYTF. DNA for the CDR3: TGTGCCAGCACCCGACAGGGACTTAACTATGGCTACACCTTC.

This clone was observed a single time. CDR3 DNA sequence: TGTGCCAGTAGTCCTCCCAGGGGCGGGGGAGACTACAATGAGCAGTTCTTC. Its translation: CASSPPRGGGDYNEQFF. The rearrangement joins TRBV19 to TRBJ2-1; a weak D match, TRBD2 (7 bases). The V gene lost 5 bases and the J gene lost 3 bases, with 20 bases spanning the gap. The CDR3 extends over 17 amino acids. Germline V gives CDR1 LNHDA, CDR2 SQIVND (reference sequence).

The rearrangement joins TRBV29-1 to TRBJ1-4; a possible D gene is TRBD1 (5 bases). CDR3 length equals 13 residues. Germline V gene data show CDR1 as SQVTM and CDR2 as ANQGSEA. The V end lost 3 bases, the J end lost 7 bases, and 12 bases lay between the germline ends. CDR3 nucleotide sequence: TGCAGCGTTGAGGGACGGGAGGGTGAAAAACTGTTTTTT. Translation gives CSVEGREGEKLFF.

The V gene is TRBV5-6, the J gene TRBJ2-1; 8 nucleotides line up with TRBD1. The V segment lost 4 bases and the J segment 2 bases; nucleotides outside the gene matches: 8. CDR3 length: 16 residues. In germline, CDR1 is SGHDT, CDR2 YYEEEE. The CDR3 region has the DNA TGTGCCAGCAGCGCCGGCCCGGGACAGGCCTACAATGAGCAGTTCTTC. It encodes CASSAGPGQAYNEQFF.

This chain uses TRBV25-1 with TRBJ2-3; no firm D call. In germline, CDR1 is MGHDK, CDR2 SYGVNS. The CDR3 contains 14 residues. V lost 1 base and J 6 bases, leaving 11 bases between the germline ends. For the CDR3, the DNA is TGTGCCAGCAGTGAATCCACGTACGGGGATACGCAGTATTTT. Amino acids: CASSESTYGDTQYF.